These 29 T cell receptor beta chains originate from one sample sequenced in a study of blood T cell repertoires in COVID-19. The table came from immunoSEQ multiplex PCR; TCRdb's copy has only in-frame clones and leaves some out. The data hold over 400,000 clones, with roughly 90% observed a single time. The sequenced material came from peripheral blood. These TCRs come from a woman aged 25 to 39 with active or convalescent COVID-19.

The chain uses TRBV3-1 (or the pseudogene TRBV3-2) and TRBJ2-7, with 8 bases that match TRBD1. The CDR3 contains 16 residues. V shed 0 bases, J shed 4 bases, and the junction held 8 bases outside the gene matches. Germline CDR1 LGHDT, CDR2 YNNKEL (reference sequence). The DNA for the CDR3 is TGTGCCAGCAGCCAAGATTCCGGGACAGGTCCTTACGAGCAGTACTTC. It is translated as CASSQDSGTGPYEQYF.

V and J are TRBV19 and TRBJ2-5; 7 bases line up with TRBD2. This CDR3 comprises 14 residues. Germline V gene data show CDR1 as LNHDA and CDR2 as SQIVND (reference sequence). Unmatched junction bases numbered 9, after V lost 6 bases and J lost 5 bases. Here the CDR3 DNA reads TGTGCCAGTAGGCAGCGGGGCTCAGGGGAGACCCAGTACTTC. Translation gives CASRQRGSGETQYF.

V gene TRBV19 combines with J gene TRBJ1-2; 9 bases align to TRBD1. The trim removed 10 bases at V and 4 bases at J, leaving 7 bases unmatched. The CDR3 covers 13 residues. Germline CDR1 reads LNHDA; CDR2 reads SQIVND (reference sequence). Written as DNA, the CDR3 is TGTGCCACTCTCCTGGGACAGGGCTATGGCTACACCTTC. Translating gives CATLLGQGYGYTF.

V and J are TRBV7-2 and TRBJ1-6; 9 nucleotides match TRBD1. Germline CDR1 SGHTA, CDR2 FQGNSA. This CDR3 contains 15 residues. V shed 5 bases and J 7 bases; nucleotides not matched to a gene: 6. CDR3 in amino acids: CASSRPGTGNSPLHF. CDR3 bases: TGTGCCAGCAGCCGGCCCGGGACAGGGAATTCACCCCTCCACTTT.

The chain is built from TRBV6-5 and TRBJ1-1, with 7 positions matching TRBD1. The germline CDR1 and CDR2 sequences are MNHEY and SVGAGI. The CDR3 extends over 14 amino acids. Trimming cost V 8 bases and J 4 bases; bases outside gene matches: 10. For the CDR3, the DNA is TGTGCCAGCGAAATGGACAGGTTTGTCACTGAAGCTTTCTTT. Protein product: CASEMDRFVTEAFF.

V and J are TRBV25-1 and TRBJ2-5; 9 bases map to TRBD1. CDR3 length: 15 residues. The ends lost 3 bases at V and 1 base at J; junction bases unmatched: 3. Germline V lookup: CDR1 MGHDK, CDR2 SYGVNS. CDR3 sequence: CASSDPGQGQETQYF. The CDR3, as DNA: TGTGCCAGCAGTGACCCGGGACAGGGCCAAGAGACCCAGTACTTC.

The chain has TRBV5-1 and TRBJ2-3; TRBD1 matches at 7 bases. The V gene end was trimmed by 7 bases and the J gene end by 2 bases; junction bases not matched to a gene: 10. The germline CDR1 and CDR2 sequences are SGHRS and YFSETQ. The CDR3 consists of 15 residues. The DNA of the CDR3 is TGCGCCAGCCGAAGCTTGACAGGGCACACAGATACGCAGTATTTT. Encoded protein: CASRSLTGHTDTQYF. Full variable domain (rest looked up from reference TRBV5-1 and TRBJ2-3): KAGVTQTPRYLIKTRGQQVTLSCSPISGHRSVSWYQQTPGQGLQFLFEYFSETQRNKGNFPGRFSGRQFSNSRSEMNVSTLELGDSALYLCASRSLTGHTDTQYFGPGTRLTVL.

The J gene is TRBJ1-5, the V gene TRBV19, with D perhaps matching TRBD1 (6 bases). V was clipped by 7 bases and J by 0 bases, with 10 bases between them. Germline V gene sequence: CDR1 LNHDA, CDR2 SQIVND (reference sequence). The CDR3 is made up of 14 amino acids. The CDR3 bases are TGTGCCAGTATGGACAGCTCTAGCAATCAGCCCCAGCATTTT. It translates to CASMDSSSNQPQHF.

V is TRBV21-1 and J is TRBJ1-4; TRBD1 was called by the table and not checked on the DNA. TRBV21-1 is a pseudogene locus. CDR3 size: 18 residues. The CDR3: CASSKARGQSGTNEKLFF. DNA of the CDR3: TGTGCCAGCAGCAAAGCCCGTGGACAGTCTGGAACTAATGAAAAACTGTTTTTT.

The chain carries TRBV6-2 or TRBV6-3 and TRBJ2-1; 9 nucleotides align to TRBD2. Trimming at V came to 2 bases and at J to 7 bases, leaving 6 bases not matched to a gene. Germline V gene sequence: CDR1 MNHEY, CDR2 SVGEGT. The CDR3 loop spans 15 amino acids. The CDR3 loop reads CASSYRSLAGNEQFF. In DNA, the CDR3 is TGTGCCAGCAGTTACCGGAGTCTAGCGGGAAATGAGCAGTTCTTC.

The genes are TRBV7-6 and TRBJ1-1; no clear D gene. Germline V CDR1 and CDR2: SGHVS, FNYEAQ. The V and J ends lost 6 bases and 2 bases respectively, with 16 bases between them. This CDR3 is built from 15 residues. For the CDR3, the DNA is TGTGCCAGCAGGCCCGCACAGACGGGAAACACTGAAGCTTTCTTT. Amino acids: CASRPAQTGNTEAFF.

The V gene is TRBV2, the J gene TRBJ1-2; 7 positions match TRBD1. The CDR3 contains 15 residues. Germline-derived CDR1 and CDR2 are SNHLY and FYNNEI. Unmatched junction bases numbered 5, after V lost 3 bases and J lost 1 base. CDR3 region: CASSEDRIGNYGYTF. The DNA for the CDR3 is TGTGCCAGCAGTGAGGACAGGATAGGTAACTATGGCTACACCTTC.

The chain couples TRBV19 to TRBJ2-1, with 11 nucleotides matching TRBD2. Germline V lookup: CDR1 LNHDA, CDR2 SQIVND (reference sequence). The CDR3 consists of 15 residues. V dropped 3 bases and J dropped 6; count of bases not matched to a gene: 4. The CDR3 DNA reads as TGTGCCAGTAGTATCACTAGCGGGGGCTTCAATGAGCAGTTCTTC. Protein: CASSITSGGFNEQFF.

V and J are TRBV27 and TRBJ2-7; D perhaps matches TRBD2 (6 bases). CDR1 is MNHEY, CDR2 SMNVEV, per germline (reference sequence). V was cut by 4 bases and J by 4 bases, with 17 bases left in between. The CDR3 has 15 amino acids. The CDR3 DNA is TGTGCCAGCAGTTGGCAGGGCGGGGCGGGGTACGAGCAGTACTTC. Translating it yields CASSWQGGAGYEQYF.

The chain combines TRBV5-5 with TRBJ1-1; 10 positions agree with TRBD1. Per germline, CDR1 SGHKS and CDR2 YYEKEE (reference sequence). The CDR3 has 17 residues. The ends lost 4 bases at V and 5 bases at J; junction bases unmatched: 14. CDR3 protein: CASSGEDRGSMWTEAFF. CDR3 coding DNA: TGTGCCAGCAGCGGGGAGGACAGGGGGAGTATGTGGACTGAAGCTTTCTTT.

The rearrangement joins TRBV10-3 to TRBJ2-3, with D possibly being TRBD1 (5 bases). Trimming took 2 bases from V and 4 from J, leaving 10 bases between them. Germline values: CDR1 ENHRY, CDR2 SYGVKD. CDR3 size: 14 residues. This CDR3 reads CAISEDEGADTQYF. CDR3 DNA sequence: TGTGCCATCAGTGAGGACGAAGGGGCAGATACGCAGTATTTT.

The V and J genes are TRBV19 and TRBJ1-1; D remains unclear. Trimming pared 10 bases from V and 3 bases from J, leaving 15 bases between. CDR1 is LNHDA, CDR2 SQIVND, per germline (reference sequence). CDR3 length: 13 amino acids. DNA for the CDR3: TGTGCCACCTCGGGGTTTATGGACACTGAAGCTTTCTTT. It specifies CATSGFMDTEAFF.

The chain carries TRBV12-5 and TRBJ1-1; weak D call: TRBD1 (6 bases). The germline gives CDR1 LGHNT, CDR2 FRNRAP. The V gene lost 5 bases and the J gene lost 4 bases, with 14 bases spanning the gap. This CDR3 region has 14 residues. The CDR3 here is CASGTQQGSTEAFF. The CDR3, as DNA: TGTGCTAGTGGTACCCAACAGGGCTCCACTGAAGCTTTCTTT. The variable domain in full, completed from reference TRBV12-5 and TRBJ1-1, reads DARVTQTPRHKVTEMGQEVTMRCQPILGHNTVFWYRQTMMQGLELLAYFRNRAPLDDSGMPKDRFSAEMPDATLATLKIQPSEPRDSAVYFCASGTQQGSTEAFFGQGTRLTVV.

The chain recombines TRBV4-1 with TRBJ2-6; D remains ambiguous. Trimming left V 0 bases short and J 0 bases short, with 3 bases between. This CDR3 contains 15 residues. Germline-derived CDR1 and CDR2 are MGHRA and YSYEKL. In nucleotides, the CDR3 is TGCGCCAGCAGCCAAGACCGCTCTGGGGCCAACGTCCTGACTTTC. This translates into CASSQDRSGANVLTF.

This clone was seen a single time. This chain joins TRBV4-1 and TRBJ2-1; D gene uncertain. Germline values: CDR1 MGHRA, CDR2 YSYEKL. With 0 bases removed from V and 13 bases from J, the gap between germline ends came to 13 bases. The length of the CDR3 is 13 residues. The DNA of the CDR3 is TGCGCCAGCAGCCAAGATCGTCTCAGGCCTCAGTTCTTC. It translates to CASSQDRLRPQFF.

V usage is TRBV6-6 and J usage is TRBJ2-1, with D possibly TRBD1 on 7 matching bases. Trimming took off 6 bases at V and 3 bases at J, with 15 bases between the two ends. Germline assignment: CDR1 MNHNY and CDR2 SVGAGI (reference sequence). The CDR3 runs 15 residues. Written as DNA, the CDR3 is TGTGCCAGCAGCCCAGGGGGGAGTCGCTACAATGAGCAGTTCTTC. It yields the protein CASSPGGSRYNEQFF.

The chain is built from TRBV4-1 and TRBJ1-2; 8 bases map to TRBD1. Trimming cost V 0 bases and J 12 bases; bases outside gene matches: 6. The CDR3 covers 13 residues. From germline, CDR1 is MGHRA and CDR2 YSYEKL. This CDR3 is CASSQDPQTGDTF. Written as DNA, the CDR3 is TGCGCCAGCAGCCAAGATCCTCAGACAGGGGACACCTTC.

The V call is TRBV2, the J call TRBJ2-7; TRBD2 matches 7 bases. The CDR3 consists of 16 residues. Losses at the gene ends were 4 bases for V and 2 bases for J; bases not matched to a gene: 11. Germline V gives CDR1 SNHLY, CDR2 FYNNEI. CDR3 in DNA: TGTGCCAGCAGTGCCCCCTGGGGGGGGTTCGCCTACGAGCAGTACTTC. Its translation is CASSAPWGGFAYEQYF. Full variable domain (rest looked up from reference TRBV2 and TRBJ2-7): EPEVTQTPSHQVTQMGQEVILRCVPISNHLYFYWYRQILGQKVEFLVSFYNNEISEKSEIFDDQFSVERPDGSNFTLKIRSTKLEDSAMYFCASSAPWGGFAYEQYFGPGTRLTVT.

The rearrangement joins TRBV7-2 to TRBJ1-5, with D unresolved. The CDR3 loop spans 14 amino acids. Trimming pared 4 bases from V and 5 bases from J, leaving 12 bases between. CDR1 SGHTA and CDR2 FQGNSA come from the germline V gene. The CDR3 is CASSSLSGYQPQHF. In DNA, the CDR3 is TGTGCCAGCAGCTCCCTCTCCGGGTATCAGCCCCAGCATTTT.

This chain links TRBV30 with TRBJ2-2; 9 bases are shared with TRBD2. The CDR3 runs to 13 residues. The trim removed 8 bases at V and 1 base at J, leaving 2 bases unmatched. Germline V gene data show CDR1 as GTSNPN and CDR2 as SVGIG (reference sequence). The CDR3 loop is CAASGENTGELFF. The CDR3 coding sequence is TGTGCCGCTAGCGGGGAGAACACCGGGGAGCTGTTTTTT.

The rearrangement uses TRBV6-6 and TRBJ2-1, with D possibly TRBD2 on 6 matching bases. With 0 bases removed from V and 8 bases from J, the gap between germline ends came to 11 bases. Germline CDR1 MNHNY, CDR2 SVGAGI (reference sequence). The CDR3 extends over 14 amino acids. The CDR3 DNA reads as TGTGCCAGCAGTTACTCGGAGGGAGAGGATGAGCAGTTCTTC. Translation gives CASSYSEGEDEQFF.

This rearrangement joins TRBV5-6 to TRBJ2-3; D not resolved. The CDR3 is 14 residues long. Germline-derived CDR1 and CDR2 are SGHDT and YYEEEE. Trimming cost V 1 base and J 7 bases, with 13 bases left between them. CDR3 nucleotides: TGTGCCAGCAGCTTGACCCTAAGCTCGTATACGCAGTATTTT. This codes for CASSLTLSSYTQYF. The complete variable domain, with remaining parts taken from reference TRBV5-6 and TRBJ2-3, reads DAGVTQSPTHLIKTRGQQVTLRCSPKSGHDTVSWYQQALGQGPQFIFQYYEEEERQRGNFPDRFSGHQFPNYSSELNVNALLLGDSALYLCASSLTLSSYTQYFGPGTRLTVL.

V and J are TRBV10-3 and TRBJ1-1, with D possibly TRBD1 on 5 matching bases. CDR1 and CDR2 (germline): ENHRY, SYGVKD. V lost 1 base, J lost 6 bases, and 12 bases lay in between. The CDR3 is 14 amino acids. In DNA, the CDR3 is TGTGCCATCAGTGAGTATACAGGACATTCTGAAGCTTTCTTT. Protein product: CAISEYTGHSEAFF.

The chain carries TRBV5-8 and TRBJ2-1; 9 bases line up with TRBD2. V was clipped by 1 base and J by 7 bases; unmatched bases: 6. The germline V gene has CDR1 SGHTS and CDR2 YDEGEE. This CDR3 is built from 15 residues. The CDR3 region has the DNA TGTGCCAGCAGCTTGTATAGCGGGAGTAGAAATGAGCAGTTCTTC. This codes for CASSLYSGSRNEQFF.